This is a list of T cell receptor beta chains from one sample in a study of CD8 T cells in Susac syndrome. TCRdb used MiXCR to reprocess the immunoSEQ multiplex PCR reads, holding one entry per CDR3 protein. The sample consists of about 140,000 distinct CDR3 sequences, 95% of them appearing once. The sequenced sample consisted of CD4+ T cells from PBMCs. These receptors all come from a human donor with Susac syndrome. The CDR3 runs from the conserved cysteine through the conserved F or W. Each record gives: clone size, D gene, V gene, J gene, CDR3 DNA, CDR3 protein. A D gene is named only where the DNA matches it firmly. Not every row has a clone size; where given, it reads once, few, many or a size class.

NA	TRBD2	TRBV9	TRBJ2-1	TGTGCCAGCAGCGTAGCTCCGACTAGCGGAGGCAATGAGCAGTTCTTC	CASSVAPTSGGNEQFF
NA	NA	TRBV30	TRBJ1-5	TGTGCCTGGAGTTCTACAACAGGAGTAGGTCAGCCCCAGCATTTT	CAWSSTTGVGQPQHF
NA	NA	TRBV16	TRBJ2-1	TGTGCCAGCAGCCAAGGCTGGGCAGAAAATGAGCAGTTCTTC	CASSQGWAENEQFF
NA	TRBD2	TRBV6-6	TRBJ2-7	TGTGCCAGCAGTTTGGGACTAGCGGGTCCCTACGAGCAGTACTTC	CASSLGLAGPYEQYF
few	NA	TRBV20-1	TRBJ2-5	TGCAGTGCTAGCGGGGAGGAGACCCAGTACTTC	CSASGEETQYF
NA	NA	TRBV3-1	TRBJ1-1	TGTGCCAGCAGCCAAGCGGGGACAATTGGCACTGAAGCTTTCTTT	CASSQAGTIGTEAFF
NA	NA	TRBV2	TRBJ2-2	TGTGCCCGAGGCATCGGAAGGGGGAGGGCGAACACCGGGGAGCTGTTTTTT	CARGIGRGRANTGELFF
NA	NA	TRBV3-1	TRBJ2-3	TGTGCCAGCAGCCAAGCTACGGTTATGAGCGGGAGCACAGATACGCAGTATTTT	CASSQATVMSGSTDTQYF
NA	NA	TRBV5-4	TRBJ2-5	TGTGCCAGCAGCTTGGTGGCAGAAGAGACCCAGTACTTC	CASSLVAEETQYF
NA	NA	TRBV6-6	TRBJ2-7	TGTGCCAGCAGAGGGACGGTTGACTCCTACGAGCAGTACTTC	CASRGTVDSYEQYF
NA	NA	TRBV4-1	TRBJ1-2	TGCGCCAGCAGCCAAGAGGCACGGCTCCATGGCTACACCTTC	CASSQEARLHGYTF
NA	NA	TRBV6-2/TRBV6-3	TRBJ1-2	TGTGCCAGCAGCCGGTTGGCCTATGGCTACACCTTC	CASSRLAYGYTF
NA	NA	TRBV7-8	TRBJ1-3	TGTGCCAGCAGCTTAACGGGAAACACCATATATTTT	CASSLTGNTIYF
NA	TRBD2	TRBV29-1	TRBJ2-1	TGCAGCGTTGAAGGACTAGCGGGGGGTGAGCAGTTCTTC	CSVEGLAGGEQFF
NA	NA	TRBV7-3	TRBJ2-5	TGTGCCAGCAGCTTAACCGGGACCCGAGGAGAGACCCAGTACTTC	CASSLTGTRGETQYF
once	NA	TRBV20-1	TRBJ1-2	TGCAGTGCTAGAGAAATTTCGGAATACGACAGCCATGGCTACACCTTC	CSAREISEYDSHGYTF
once	NA	TRBV10-3	TRBJ1-1	TGTGCCATCAGTGGGAGGAACACTGAAGCTTTCTTT	CAISGRNTEAFF
NA	NA	TRBV6-1	TRBJ2-1	TGTGCCAGCAGTGAAGCGCTTGGAGGGGAGCAGTTCTTC	CASSEALGGEQFF
NA	TRBD2	TRBV5-4	TRBJ2-1	TGTGCCAGCAGCGTGAGTACCGGGACTAGCGGGAGATTGGGTGAGCAGTTCTTC	CASSVSTGTSGRLGEQFF
NA	NA	TRBV9	TRBJ1-5	TGTGCCAGCAGCCCCCTGGGGTCTGGCAATCAGCCCCAGCATTTT	CASSPLGSGNQPQHF
NA	NA	TRBV28	TRBJ2-5	TGTGCCAGCAGTCTCCCCCCCAAAGAGACCCAGTACTTC	CASSLPPKETQYF
NA	NA	TRBV29-1	TRBJ1-2	TGCAGCGTAGGGGAGAGGGCGACGGGCTACACCTTC	CSVGERATGYTF
NA	TRBD2	TRBV7-2	TRBJ2-1	TGTGCCAGCAGCCCCCTAGCGGGGGCATACAATGAGCAGTTCTTC	CASSPLAGAYNEQFF